What follows is one T cell receptor beta chain and its context. At least 3 on the Clinical Activity Score was recorded for ophthalmopathy patients, who also had NOSPECS grade at least 4 and duration under 3 months. This sample is part of a study of T cells in Graves' hyperthyroidism and ophthalmopathy. Across the study: Sampling of peripheral blood happened at initial diagnosis, prior to any treatment.

Researchers took RNA transcripts and amplified the TCR beta CDR3 regions from them. The primer set for the first-round RT-PCR of the TCR CDR3 was HTBI. Using its own MiXCR run on the multiplex PCR reads, TCRdb lists one record per CDR3 protein. The sample carries about 500,000 distinct CDR3 sequences, around 15% recorded once. This TCR derives from a woman in her 30s with Graves' ophthalmopathy. The source material was blood.

CDR3 loop: CASSPVRVKEKLFF. The CDR3 DNA sequence: TGTGCCAGCAGTCCCGTTAGGGTTAAAGAAAAACTGTTTTTT. The chain combines TRBV6-1 with TRBJ1-4; unclear D gene. The CDR3 covers 14 residues. V dropped 5 bases and J dropped 8 bases, with 15 bases sitting between them. The germline V gene has CDR1 MNHNS and CDR2 SASEGT.